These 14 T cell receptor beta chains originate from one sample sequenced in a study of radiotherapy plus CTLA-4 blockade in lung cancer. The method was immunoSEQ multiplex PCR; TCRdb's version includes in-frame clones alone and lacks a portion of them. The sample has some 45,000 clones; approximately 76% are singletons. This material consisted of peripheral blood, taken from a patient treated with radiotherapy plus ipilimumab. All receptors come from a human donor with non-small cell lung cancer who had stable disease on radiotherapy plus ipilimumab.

Here the CDR3 reads CASSPGQLSIYEQYF. As DNA, the CDR3 is TGTGCCAGCTCACCGGGACAGCTCTCTATCTACGAGCAGTACTTC. The rearrangement links TRBV18 to TRBJ2-7, with 7 bases that match TRBD1. The CDR3 is made up of 15 amino acids. J lost 3 bases, V lost 3 bases, and 8 bases had no gene match. CDR1 is KGHSH and CDR2 is LQKENI in the germline V gene. Together with reference TRBV18 and TRBJ2-7, the CDR3 gives the full variable domain: NAGVMQNPRHLVRRRGQEARLRCSPMKGHSHVYWYRQLPEEGLKFMVYLQKENIIDESGMPKERFSAEFPKEGPSILRIQQVVRGDSAAYFCASSPGQLSIYEQYFGPGTRLTVT.

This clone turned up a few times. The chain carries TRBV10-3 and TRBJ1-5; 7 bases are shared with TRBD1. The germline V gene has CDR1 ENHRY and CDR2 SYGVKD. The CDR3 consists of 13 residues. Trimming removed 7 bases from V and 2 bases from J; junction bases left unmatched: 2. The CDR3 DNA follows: TGTGCCATCACCCAGGGGGGCAATCAGCCCCAGCATTTT. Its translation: CAITQGGNQPQHF.

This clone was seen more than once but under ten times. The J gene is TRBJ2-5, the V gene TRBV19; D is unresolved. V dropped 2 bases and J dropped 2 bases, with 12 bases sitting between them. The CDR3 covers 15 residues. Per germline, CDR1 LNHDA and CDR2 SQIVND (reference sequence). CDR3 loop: CASSISPGPQETQYF. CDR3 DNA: TGTGCCAGTAGTATATCTCCAGGACCGCAAGAGACCCAGTACTTC. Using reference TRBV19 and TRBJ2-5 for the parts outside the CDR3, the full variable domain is DGGITQSPKYLFRKEGQNVTLSCEQNLNHDAMYWYRQDPGQGLRLIYYSQIVNDFQKGDIAEGYSVSREKKESFPLTVTSAQKNPTAFYLCASSISPGPQETQYFGPGTRLLVL.

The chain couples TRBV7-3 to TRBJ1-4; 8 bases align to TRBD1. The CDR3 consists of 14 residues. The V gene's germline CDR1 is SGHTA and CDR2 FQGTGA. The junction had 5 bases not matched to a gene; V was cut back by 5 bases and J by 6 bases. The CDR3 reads CASSLDRGDEKLFF. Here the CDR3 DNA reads TGTGCCAGCAGCCTCGACAGGGGAGATGAAAAACTGTTTTTT.

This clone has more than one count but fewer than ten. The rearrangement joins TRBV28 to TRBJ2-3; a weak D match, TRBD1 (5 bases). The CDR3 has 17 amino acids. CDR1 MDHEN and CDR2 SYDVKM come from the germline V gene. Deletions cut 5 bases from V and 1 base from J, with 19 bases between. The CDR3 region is CASSPIRRGRGTDTQYF. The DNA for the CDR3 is TGTGCCAGCAGTCCGATTCGAAGGGGTAGGGGCACAGATACGCAGTATTTT.

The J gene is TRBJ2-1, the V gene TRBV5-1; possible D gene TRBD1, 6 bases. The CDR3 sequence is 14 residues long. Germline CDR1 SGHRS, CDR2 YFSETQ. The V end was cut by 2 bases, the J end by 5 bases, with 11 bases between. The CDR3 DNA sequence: TGCGCCAGCAGCTTTGGACAGTTAAACAATGAGCAGTTCTTC. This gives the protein CASSFGQLNNEQFF.

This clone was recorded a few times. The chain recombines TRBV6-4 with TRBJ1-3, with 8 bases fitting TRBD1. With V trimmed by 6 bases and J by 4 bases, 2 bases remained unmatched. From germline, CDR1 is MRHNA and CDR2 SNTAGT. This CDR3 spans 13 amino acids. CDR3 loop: CASRGQGGNTIYF. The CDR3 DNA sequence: TGTGCCAGCAGAGGACAGGGAGGAAACACCATATATTTT.

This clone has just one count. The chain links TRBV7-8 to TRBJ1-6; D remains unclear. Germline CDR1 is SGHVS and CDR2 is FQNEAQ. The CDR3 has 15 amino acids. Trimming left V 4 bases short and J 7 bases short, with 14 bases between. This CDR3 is CASSSTPGSNSPLHF. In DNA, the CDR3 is TGTGCCAGCAGCTCCACTCCGGGCTCCAATTCACCCCTCCACTTT.

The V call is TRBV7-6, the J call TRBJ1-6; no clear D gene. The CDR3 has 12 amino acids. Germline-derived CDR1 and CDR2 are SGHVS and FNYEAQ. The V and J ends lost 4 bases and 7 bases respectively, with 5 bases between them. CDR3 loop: CASSSPNSPLHF. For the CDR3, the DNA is TGTGCCAGCAGCTCCCCGAATTCACCCCTCCACTTT.

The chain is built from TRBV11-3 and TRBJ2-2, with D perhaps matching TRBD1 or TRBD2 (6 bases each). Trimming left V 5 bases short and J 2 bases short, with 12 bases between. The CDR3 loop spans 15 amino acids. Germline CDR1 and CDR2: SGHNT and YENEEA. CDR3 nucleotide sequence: TGTGCCAGCAGCGCGGGACACCCAAACACCGGGGAGCTGTTTTTT. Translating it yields CASSAGHPNTGELFF.

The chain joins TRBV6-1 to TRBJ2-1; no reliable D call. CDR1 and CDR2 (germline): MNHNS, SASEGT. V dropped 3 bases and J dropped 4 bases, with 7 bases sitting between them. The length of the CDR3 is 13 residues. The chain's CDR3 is CASSDHGYNEQFF. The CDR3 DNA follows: TGTGCCAGCAGTGATCACGGTTACAATGAGCAGTTCTTC.

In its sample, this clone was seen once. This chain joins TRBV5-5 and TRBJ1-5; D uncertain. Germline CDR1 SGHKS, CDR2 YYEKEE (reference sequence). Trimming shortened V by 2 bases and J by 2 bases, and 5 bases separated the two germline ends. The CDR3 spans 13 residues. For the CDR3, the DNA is TGTGCCAGCAGCTTCGAGCGCAATCAGCCCCAGCATTTT. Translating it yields CASSFERNQPQHF.

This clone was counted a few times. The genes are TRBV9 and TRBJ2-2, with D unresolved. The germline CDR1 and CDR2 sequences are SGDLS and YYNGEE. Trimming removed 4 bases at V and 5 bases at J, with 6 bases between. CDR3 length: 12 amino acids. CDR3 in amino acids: CASSSFTGELFF. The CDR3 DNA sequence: TGTGCCAGCAGCTCGTTTACCGGGGAGCTGTTTTTT.

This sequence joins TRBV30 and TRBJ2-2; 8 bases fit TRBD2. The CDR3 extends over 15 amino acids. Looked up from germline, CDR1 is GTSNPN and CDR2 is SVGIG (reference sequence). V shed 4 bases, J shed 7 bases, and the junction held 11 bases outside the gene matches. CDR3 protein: CAWTLTGGPLGELFF. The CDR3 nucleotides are TGTGCCTGGACATTGACGGGGGGGCCACTCGGGGAGCTGTTTTTT.